This T cell receptor (beta chain) was identified during a study of cytomegalovirus exposure and HLA in healthy donors. Study at large: Samples from HLA-typed donors yielded about 85 million unique TCRs in an early data release.

The CDR3 sequence is 14 residues long. V was shortened by 6 bases and J by 3 bases, with 12 bases between the two germline ends. CDR1 and CDR2 from the germline V gene are MDHEN and SYDVKM. Worth noting for this clone: Its antigen is still unknown.

Study outcomes and limitations: Presence/absence analyses took donor sequencing depth as roughly uniform. In a later analysis, TCR beta V- and J-gene trimming was associated with a missense DCLRE1C variant. Later analysis indicated greater clonal expansion among HLA-associated TCR beta chains than among equally common other chains.

The PCR made use of 60 Vbeta and 13 Jbeta primers. TCRdb keeps only in-frame clones here, not all; method: immunoSEQ multiplex PCR. This table holds some 270,000 clones, about four fifths found once. The chain uses TRBV28 and TRBJ1-5, with a possible D match to TRBD1 (5 bases). Sample: PBMCs. The receptor was isolated from a girl aged 2 to 10 in good health and CMV-seronegative. The CDR3 coding sequence is TGTGCCAGCAGACCCGGGGGGTTCAATCAGCCCCAGCATTTT. Protein product: CASRPGGFNQPQHF.